This T cell receptor (beta chain) appears in the sequencing data of a study of persistence of HIV-infected CD4 T cells (TCRdb year 2020). A note on the overall study: CMV- and HIV-1 Gag-responding CD4+ T cells were isolated from ART-treated individuals so that antigen-driven clonal expansion of HIV-1-infected cells could be examined. Proviral sequencing was used to assess clonality among infected cells, whereas TCRbeta sequencing gauged the clonality of all cells within each sorted population. Cross-participant TCR cluster analysis included under ten participants for CMV and over five participants for Gag. Peripheral blood samples of up to 180 mL were obtained at multiple time points, with the exception of two participants, for whom leukapheresis was performed at a single time point. Participants had been on suppressive ART for a median of roughly 8 years. What the authors observed across the whole study: Few individuals were included in the study, and only a limited range of antigens was tested. Restriction of bulk TCR analyses to the rare CMV-responding cells that actually carried HIV-1 proviruses was not possible. Antigen-responding cells were enriched for degenerate expanded CDR3beta sequences, which suggests convergent selection of CD4+ responses to CMV and Gag. A correlation was observed between TCR oligoclonality and proviral oligoclonality within the same sorted populations. Significantly lower TCRbeta richness was observed in CMV- and Gag-responding cells than in anti-CD3/anti-CD28-responding cells, and higher oligoclonality was observed in CMV-responding cells than in CD3/CD28-stimulated and Gag-responding cells.

CDR1 and CDR2 were assigned from the germline V gene as MNHEY and SVGAGI. The V end loses 3 bases and the J end loses 2 bases, and a stretch of 13 bases separates them. From cysteine to phenylalanine, the CDR3 is 15 amino acids long. This entry keeps only the CDR3 DNA: 45 bases, framed from base 1. With regard to this clone: It lacks a known antigen. Base qualities are not at hand, and no much larger clone is one base apart.

The treatment or condition label of this sample denotes: suppressive antiretroviral therapy. Cells were stimulated with a pool of overlapping HIV-1 Gag 15-mer peptides at approximately 0.93 ug per peptide per mL. Memory populations depleted of antigen-responding cells were obtained by sorting nonresponding CD40L-negative CD69-negative CD45RO-high memory CD4+ T cells. HIV-1-infected adults in whom suppressive ART had been started during chronic infection were enrolled as participants. For at least 4 years, the participants' plasma HIV-1 RNA had been undetectable, below 50 copies/mL. To be included, a participant needed positive CMV serology and a CD4+ T cell count above 400 cells/uL. Before stimulation, PBMCs were isolated using density centrifugation and depleted of CD8+ T cells. Stimulation of CD8-depleted PBMCs was carried out for approximately 20 hours with anti-CD28/CD49d costimulation, CD40-blocking antibody and enfuvirtide, to prevent new infections. Cell sorting was performed on a Beckman Coulter MoFlo Legacy or XDP sorter, and dead cells were excluded with propidium iodide. The QIAamp DNA Mini Kit was used for genomic DNA extraction from samples above one million cells, and the Quick-DNA Microprep Kit was used otherwise.

TCRbeta repertoires were sequenced from genomic DNA with the immunoSEQ hsTCRB assay version 4 in survey mode. Genomic DNA was diluted to about 9.4 ng/uL, using up to about 1 ug per sample for TCRbeta sequencing. The authors processed their data as follows. ImmunoSeq Analyzer 3.0 was used for analysis of TCRbeta data, and diversity was computed on productive nucleotide rearrangements. Using the Immunarch R package, lower-bound TCR diversity was estimated with the improved Chao index and clonality was estimated with the Gini coefficient. When different nucleotide rearrangements encoded the same CDR3beta amino acid sequence, each rearrangement was treated as a distinct clonotype. TCRbeta sequences significantly enriched in antigen-responding cells relative to anti-CD3/anti-CD28-activated cells were identified by differential abundance analysis. TCRs were clustered by predicted peptide-MHC specificity with GLIPH2, both within individual participants and across merged participant data sets. TCRdb provides this immuneACCESS table in a form limited to in-frame rearrangements. Some clones are lacking; in checked studies, under half of them reflect an unresolved V gene, and why the rest are absent is not known. Clone size and the V and J calls come from that table; the DNA yielded D and trimming. The sample has tens of thousands of clones on record, roughly 74% of them singletons. About 14% of the sample comes from the top ten.

Sequenced here: CD4+ T cells sorted from PBMCs after approximately 19-hour stimulation, sampled from a patient who received antiretroviral therapy. The cell subset or site label, as the study defines it: CD40L-CD69- CD45RO-high memory CD4 T cells not responding to Gag peptides. The sequence is built from TRBV6-5 and TRBJ1-1; matching of 5 bases hints at TRBD1 as the D gene. The receptor comes from an adult man with HIV who was CMV-seropositive. The encoded CDR3 is CASSYGRDLNTEAFF. In nucleotides, the sequence is TGTGCCAGCAGTTATGGGAGGGACCTCAACACTGAAGCTTTCTTT.